Each of the 9 T cell receptor beta chains below was sequenced from the same sample in a study of cytomegalovirus exposure and HLA in healthy donors. Amplification used 60 Vbeta primers and 13 Jbeta primers. Generated by immunoSEQ multiplex PCR, the TCRdb table keeps only in-frame clones and is missing some. This sample carries 50,000 or so clones, with roughly 12% going to the ten biggest clones. The specimen sequenced was PBMCs. These TCRs come from a woman between 55 and 75 years old in good health and CMV-seropositive.

The chain recombines TRBV4-1 with TRBJ2-7; TRBD2 might be the D (7 bases). The V end lost 4 bases, the J end lost 2 bases, and 15 bases lay between the germline ends. The germline gives CDR1 MGHRA, CDR2 YSYEKL. The CDR3 covers 15 residues. The CDR3 DNA follows: TGCGCCAGCAGCCTGTCGGCGGGGGCCCCCTACGAGCAGTACTTC. This translates into CASSLSAGAPYEQYF.

The chain is built from TRBV6-5 and TRBJ2-5, with 7 bases fitting TRBD1. Unmatched junction bases numbered 10, after V lost 4 bases and J lost 2 bases. The CDR3 consists of 16 residues. Germline CDR1 reads MNHEY; CDR2 reads SVGAGI. CDR3: CASSSAPGRGQETQYF. The DNA of the CDR3 is TGTGCCAGCAGTTCTGCCCCGGGCAGGGGGCAAGAGACCCAGTACTTC.

The V call is TRBV2, the J call TRBJ1-1, with 7 bases aligning to TRBD1. CDR1 is SNHLY and CDR2 is FYNNEI in the germline V gene. The CDR3 covers 13 residues. Trimming removed 6 bases from V and 1 base from J; junction bases left unmatched: 2. This CDR3 reads CASRGQTNTEAFF. The CDR3 DNA sequence: TGTGCCAGCAGGGGACAGACGAACACTGAAGCTTTCTTT.

V usage is TRBV13 and J usage is TRBJ1-2; 8 bases agree with TRBD1. Trimming cost V 5 bases and J 7 bases; bases outside gene matches: 9. The CDR3 is 14 residues long. Germline CDR1 and CDR2: PRHDT and FYEKMQ (reference sequence). The CDR3 region has the DNA TGTGCCAGCAGCCTACAGGGGGTCTTCTCTGGCTACACCTTC. Protein product: CASSLQGVFSGYTF. Combining the CDR3 with reference TRBV13 and TRBJ1-2 gives the whole variable domain AAGVIQSPRHLIKEKRETATLKCYPIPRHDTVYWYQQGPGQDPQFLISFYEKMQSDKGSIPDRFSAQQFSDYHSELNMSSLELGDSALYFCASSLQGVFSGYTFGSGTRLTVV.

The chain uses TRBV19 and TRBJ1-4, with a weak D call TRBD1 (6 bases). CDR1 and CDR2 (germline): LNHDA, SQIVND (reference sequence). The CDR3 is 13 amino acids. V gave up 7 bases and J gave up 4 bases, with 10 bases separating them. CDR3 DNA: TGTGCCAGTATGTCCAGGGGTAATGAAAAACTGTTTTTT. Translation gives CASMSRGNEKLFF.

V and J are TRBV7-9 and TRBJ2-3; 7 positions match TRBD2. Trimming cost V 5 bases and J 5 bases; bases outside gene matches: 10. From germline, CDR1 is SEHNR and CDR2 FQNEAQ (reference sequence). The CDR3 length is 15 residues. DNA of the CDR3: TGTGCCAGCAGCGGATACAGCGGGGTTAAAGATACGCAGTATTTT. It codes for CASSGYSGVKDTQYF.

The chain combines TRBV25-1 with TRBJ2-3; 9 bases are a match to TRBD2. The CDR3 has 13 residues. The V segment lost 7 bases and the J segment 9 bases; nucleotides outside the gene matches: 8. CDR1 and CDR2 from the germline V gene are MGHDK and SYGVNS. CDR3 sequence reads: CASKRGSGGTQYF. Here the CDR3 DNA reads TGTGCCAGCAAACGGGGTAGCGGGGGAACGCAGTATTTT.

The chain couples TRBV5-4 to TRBJ1-2; D is unclear. CDR1 is SGHNT, CDR2 YYREEE, per germline (reference sequence). Trimming left V 1 base short and J 4 bases short, with 11 bases between. There are 14 residues in the CDR3. CDR3 sequence reads: CASSLREGAYGYTF. The CDR3 DNA follows: TGTGCCAGCAGCTTGCGTGAGGGAGCCTATGGCTACACCTTC.

The CDR3 region is CASSPQGSGNTIYF. The CDR3 DNA is TGCGCCAGCAGCCCACAGGGATCTGGAAACACCATATATTTT. The chain has TRBV5-1 and TRBJ1-3; maybe TRBD1 (6 bases). This CDR3 contains 14 residues. Germline assignment: CDR1 SGHRS and CDR2 YFSETQ. The V and J ends lost 4 bases and 1 base respectively, with 9 bases between them.